This passage covers 3 T cell receptor beta chains from one sample sequenced in a study of blood T cells in healthy people across ages (dated by TCRdb to 2015 to 2017). Library preparation was by 5' RACE. TCRdb lists the instrument as Illumina HiSeq 2500. A second PCR of roughly 7 to 11 cycles was performed with a sample-barcoded 5' primer and a J-beta primer mix. The public reads were run again by TCRdb, first through fastp at Q25 and then through MiXCR, and only productive beta chains were kept. A single entry per CDR3 protein holds the most common genes and DNA from its merged rows. This sample gives around 1,500,000 distinct CDR3 sequences in total; 28% of them show up just once. In total, the top ten clones hold about 8% of the sample. The sequencing sample was made of blood. The receptors shown here come from a woman in her 30s in good health.

The genes are TRBV12-3 or TRBV12-4 and TRBJ2-2, with 9 bases lining up with TRBD2. This CDR3 is built from 15 residues. The V and J ends lost 3 bases and 6 bases, in that order; junction bases with no gene match: 5. The CDR3 DNA is TGTGCCAGCAGTTTTACTAGCGGGTTTTCCGGGGAGCTGTTTTTT. It codes for CASSFTSGFSGELFF.

The rearrangement links TRBV3-1 to TRBJ2-3; 9 positions agree with TRBD2. The CDR3 is 16 residues long. The germline CDR1 and CDR2 sequences are LGHDT and YNNKEL (reference sequence). The trim removed 4 bases at V and 4 bases at J, leaving 9 bases unmatched. The CDR3 protein is CASSPLSGRGPDTQYF. As DNA, the CDR3 is TGTGCCAGCAGCCCACTTAGCGGGAGAGGCCCAGATACGCAGTATTTT.

This clonotype was recorded many times. The J gene is TRBJ2-7, the V gene TRBV7-6, with D possibly being TRBD1 (5 bases). This CDR3 spans 14 amino acids. V was shortened by 9 bases and J by 5 bases, with 20 bases between the two germline ends. Germline CDR1 reads SGHVS; CDR2 reads FNYEAQ. The CDR3 nucleotides are TGTGCCAGTTCACTGGACACCCTTAAAAACGAGCAGTACTTC. This codes for CASSLDTLKNEQYF.